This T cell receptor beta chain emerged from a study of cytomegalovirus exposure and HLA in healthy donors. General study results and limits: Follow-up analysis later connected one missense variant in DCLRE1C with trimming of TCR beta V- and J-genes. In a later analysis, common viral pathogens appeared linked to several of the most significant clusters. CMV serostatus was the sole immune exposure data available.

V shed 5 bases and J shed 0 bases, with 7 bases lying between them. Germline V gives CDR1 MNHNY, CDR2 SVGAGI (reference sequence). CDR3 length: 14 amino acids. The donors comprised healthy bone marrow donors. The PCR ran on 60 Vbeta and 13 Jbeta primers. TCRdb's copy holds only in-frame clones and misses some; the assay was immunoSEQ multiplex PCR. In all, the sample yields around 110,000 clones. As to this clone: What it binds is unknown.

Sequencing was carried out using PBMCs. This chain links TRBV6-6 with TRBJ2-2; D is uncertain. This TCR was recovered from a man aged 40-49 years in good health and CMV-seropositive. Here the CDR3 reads CASSLGANTGELFF. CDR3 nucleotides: TGTGCCAGCAGTCTGGGCGCGAACACCGGGGAGCTGTTTTTT.